The 25 T cell receptor beta chains below come from one sample, sequenced in a study of response to subunit inactivated influenza vaccine. TCRdb analysed the RT-PCR reads with MiXCR anew, one entry per CDR3 protein. The repertoire has roughly 700,000 distinct CDR3 sequences, approximately 15% of them found once; the top ten carry around 7.3%. The sample consisted of PBMCs from blood, taken roughly 2 weeks before vaccination. The receptor set was obtained from a man aged 45-60 years who received an inactivated influenza vaccine.

A few counts support this clonotype. The V gene is TRBV30, the J gene TRBJ2-7; weak D call: TRBD2 (6 bases). Trimming removed 4 bases at V and 0 bases at J, with 13 bases between. The germline V gene encodes CDR1 GTSNPN and CDR2 SVGIG (reference sequence). CDR3 size: 14 residues. The CDR3 DNA reads TGTGCCTGGACACGGGGGATTTTCTCCTACGAGCAGTACTTC. It yields the protein CAWTRGIFSYEQYF.

This chain connects TRBV18 to TRBJ2-7, with D perhaps TRBD2 (6 bases). Trimming pared 3 bases from V and 2 bases from J, leaving 11 bases between. The germline V gene encodes CDR1 KGHSH and CDR2 LQKENI. The CDR3 is made up of 14 amino acids. The CDR3 sequence: CASSPNSGTYEQYF. The CDR3 DNA follows: TGTGCCAGCTCACCGAATAGCGGAACCTACGAGCAGTACTTC.

This clonotype was counted a few times. The V gene is TRBV7-2, the J gene TRBJ2-1; 9 bases align to TRBD2. With 1 base clipped from V and 8 bases from J, the junction kept 6 bases outside the gene matches. Germline V gives CDR1 SGHTA, CDR2 FQGNSA. The CDR3 is 15 residues long. In DNA, the CDR3 is TGTGCCAGCAGCTTAGGGCGGGGGGGCCCCTATGAGCAGTTCTTC. Protein: CASSLGRGGPYEQFF.

This clonotype came up many times. This sequence joins TRBV29-1 and TRBJ2-7; D might be TRBD1 (6 bases). The CDR3 loop spans 13 amino acids. Per the germline V gene, CDR1 is SQVTM and CDR2 is ANQGSEA. Deletions cut 6 bases from V and 2 bases from J, with 14 bases between. CDR3 protein: CSVSPGTTYEQYF. For the CDR3, the DNA is TGCAGCGTATCCCCCGGGACAACCTACGAGCAGTACTTC.

This clonotype has more than one count but fewer than ten. The chain links TRBV20-1 to TRBJ2-3; 10 nucleotides agree with TRBD2. CDR1 is DFQATT and CDR2 is SNEGSKA in the germline V gene (reference sequence). J gave up 9 bases and V 6 bases, and 12 bases lay outside the gene matches. CDR3 size: 14 residues. Written as DNA, the CDR3 is TGCAGTGCCACCATAGCGGGGGGCACTATGACGCAGTATTTT. Its protein product is CSATIAGGTMTQYF.

This clonotype has just a few counts. V gene TRBV6-2 or TRBV6-3 combines with J gene TRBJ2-5, with D possibly being TRBD1 or TRBD2 (5 bases each). V lost 8 bases and J lost 4, with 20 bases in between. The CDR3 spans 15 residues. Germline assignment: CDR1 MNHEY and CDR2 SVGEGT. CDR3 sequence (DNA): TGTGCCAGCGGCTACCGGGACCCCAAGCGAGAGACCCAGTACTTC. Residues: CASGYRDPKRETQYF.

The rearrangement links TRBV12-3 or TRBV12-4 to TRBJ2-1; 8 bases match TRBD2. J gave up 4 bases and V 5 bases, and 7 bases lay outside the gene matches. The CDR3 length is 15 residues. CDR3 sequence reads: CASSQSGGQYNEQFF. In DNA, the CDR3 is TGTGCCAGCAGTCAGAGCGGGGGCCAATACAATGAGCAGTTCTTC.

This chain connects TRBV4-3 to TRBJ2-5; the match to TRBD2 covers 9 bases. The CDR3 has 15 amino acids. CDR1 is LGHNA and CDR2 is YSLEER in the germline V gene. After removal of 4 bases from V and 4 bases from J, the junction contained 7 bases not matched to a gene. The CDR3 here is CASSPGTSQRETQYF. The CDR3 coding sequence is TGCGCCAGCAGCCCCGGGACTAGCCAGCGAGAGACCCAGTACTTC.

The rearrangement joins TRBV27 to TRBJ2-3; 10 positions match TRBD2. The length of the CDR3 is 17 residues. The germline gives CDR1 MNHEY, CDR2 SMNVEV (reference sequence). V lost 6 bases and J lost 3; bases outside the gene matches: 12. Written as DNA, the CDR3 is TGTGCCAGCAGACCCGGCGGGCTAGCGGGAGTAACAGATACGCAGTATTTT. It codes for CASRPGGLAGVTDTQYF.

This clonotype was detected a few times. CDR3 nucleotides: TGCAGCGTTGAAGAACCTCCGGGGTCACCCCTCCACTTT. Its translation is CSVEEPPGSPLHF. The rearrangement links TRBV29-1 to TRBJ1-6; D is undetermined. The CDR3 is 13 amino acids. CDR1 and CDR2 (germline): SQVTM, ANQGSEA. The V end lost 0 bases, the J end lost 10 bases, and 10 bases lay between the germline ends.

This clonotype came up many times. The gene calls are TRBV5-1 and TRBJ2-1, with a tentative D call TRBD2 (5 bases). This CDR3 is built from 13 residues. CDR1 is SGHRS and CDR2 is YFSETQ in the germline V gene. With 0 bases removed from V and 9 bases from J, the gap between germline ends came to 10 bases. The chain's CDR3 is CASSLVSGGEQFF. The CDR3 coding sequence is TGCGCCAGCAGCTTGGTTTCAGGAGGTGAGCAGTTCTTC.

This clonotype was detected only a few times. J is TRBJ2-7 and V is TRBV11-3; tentative D call: TRBD2 (5 bases). Germline V gene data show CDR1 as SGHNT and CDR2 as YENEEA. The CDR3 contains 15 residues. Trimming stripped 3 bases from V and 3 bases from J, with 15 bases between. The CDR3 spells CASSLNSGGHYEQYF. CDR3 bases: TGTGCCAGCAGCTTGAACTCCGGAGGCCACTACGAGCAGTACTTC.

The rearrangement uses TRBV19 and TRBJ2-1; 8 nucleotides align to TRBD2. The CDR3 extends over 14 amino acids. The V segment lost 8 bases and the J segment 4 bases; nucleotides outside the gene matches: 7. The V gene's germline CDR1 is LNHDA and CDR2 SQIVND (reference sequence). The CDR3 spells CASGVVAGYNEQFF. Written as DNA, the CDR3 is TGTGCCAGTGGAGTGGTAGCGGGATACAATGAGCAGTTCTTC.

This rearrangement joins TRBV4-3 to TRBJ1-6, with TRBD1 matching 7 bases. The CDR3 runs to 15 residues. V lost 0 bases, J lost 9 bases, and 5 bases stayed unmatched. The germline gives CDR1 LGHNA, CDR2 YSLEER. CDR3 protein: CASSQEGQTRSPLHF. DNA of the CDR3: TGCGCCAGCAGCCAAGAGGGACAGACCCGTTCACCCCTCCACTTT.

This rearrangement joins TRBV30 to TRBJ1-2; TRBD1 is a possible D gene (5 bases). With 4 bases removed from V and 2 bases from J, the gap between germline ends came to 11 bases. CDR1 and CDR2 from the germline V gene are GTSNPN and SVGIG (reference sequence). The CDR3 loop spans 13 amino acids. CDR3 nucleotides: TGTGCCTGGACCCAGGGAGCAAACTATGGCTACACCTTC. This codes for CAWTQGANYGYTF. The whole variable domain, filled in from reference TRBV30 and TRBJ1-2, reads SQTIHQWPATLVQPVGSPLSLECTVEGTSNPNLYWYRQAAGRGLQLLFYSVGIGQISSEVPQNLSASRPQDRQFILSSKKLLLSDSGFYLCAWTQGANYGYTFGSGTRLTVV.

This clonotype was counted at least ten times. The chain has TRBV10-3 and TRBJ2-1, with 8 bases that match TRBD2. Germline values: CDR1 ENHRY, CDR2 SYGVKD. With V trimmed by 0 bases and J by 4 bases, 5 bases remained unmatched. CDR3 length: 16 amino acids. CDR3 residues: CAISESGLAEYNEQFF. CDR3 DNA sequence: TGTGCCATCAGTGAGTCAGGACTAGCTGAGTACAATGAGCAGTTCTTC.

The CDR3 region is CASSLNSLSNTGELFF. CDR3 nucleotide sequence: TGTGCCAGCAGTTTGAACTCTTTATCGAACACCGGGGAGCTGTTTTTT. The chain uses TRBV6-2 or TRBV6-3 and TRBJ2-2; D not resolved. Trimming left V 4 bases short and J 0 bases short, with 12 bases between. The CDR3 runs 16 residues. Per the germline V gene, CDR1 is MNHEY and CDR2 is SVGEGT.

This clonotype was counted many times. The V gene is TRBV12-3 or TRBV12-4, the J gene TRBJ1-1; the D gene is possibly TRBD1 (6 bases). Trimming shortened V by 6 bases and J by 5 bases, and 19 bases separated the two germline ends. This CDR3 spans 15 amino acids. The CDR3 coding sequence is TGTGCCAGCAGCCACCTAGGGGGAGGGGGAACTGAAGCTTTCTTT. Translating it yields CASSHLGGGGTEAFF.

The V call is TRBV20-1, the J call TRBJ2-7; TRBD1 agrees at 10 bases. V was clipped by 0 bases and J by 9 bases; unmatched bases: 8. Germline CDR1 and CDR2: DFQATT and SNEGSKA (reference sequence). The CDR3 consists of 14 residues. The CDR3 region is CSARDRQGAQGQYF. The CDR3 region has the DNA TGCAGTGCTAGAGATAGACAGGGGGCGCAGGGGCAGTACTTC.

There are many counts of this clonotype. The chain joins TRBV5-1 to TRBJ2-3; D ambiguous. Trimming took off 2 bases at V and 0 bases at J, with 7 bases between the two ends. CDR3 length: 14 amino acids. The V gene's germline CDR1 is SGHRS and CDR2 YFSETQ. The CDR3 loop reads CASSFSESTDTQYF. The CDR3 nucleotides read TGCGCCAGCAGCTTCTCAGAGAGCACAGATACGCAGTATTTT.

This chain joins TRBV15 and TRBJ2-1, with 9 positions matching TRBD2. The CDR3 totals 16 residues. CDR1 and CDR2 from the germline V gene are LNHNV and YYDKDF (reference sequence). The ends lost 4 bases at V and 5 bases at J; junction bases unmatched: 9. CDR3 protein: CATSTLRVAGDNEQFF. The CDR3 nucleotides are TGTGCCACCAGCACCCTCAGGGTAGCGGGAGACAATGAGCAGTTCTTC. Based on the CDR3 plus reference TRBV15 and TRBJ2-1, the full variable domain is DAMVIQNPRYQVTQFGKPVTLSCSQTLNHNVMYWYQQKSSQAPKLLFHYYDKDFNNEADTPDNFQSRRPNTSFCFLDIRSPGLGDTAMYLCATSTLRVAGDNEQFFGPGTRLTVL.

V and J are TRBV5-1 and TRBJ1-1; 7 bases line up with TRBD1. The CDR3 is made up of 16 amino acids. V was pared by 4 bases and J by 0 bases, with 9 bases of the junction left unmatched. CDR1 SGHRS and CDR2 YFSETQ come from the germline V gene. This CDR3 reads CASSRGRDSMNTEAFF. In nucleotides, the CDR3 is TGCGCCAGCAGCAGAGGACGGGACAGCATGAACACTGAAGCTTTCTTT.

The V gene is TRBV29-1, the J gene TRBJ2-1, with 7 bases fitting TRBD1. This CDR3 contains 15 residues. The V gene end was trimmed by 5 bases and the J gene end by 6 bases; junction bases not matched to a gene: 13. CDR1 SQVTM and CDR2 ANQGSEA come from the germline V gene. The CDR3, as DNA: TGCAGCGTTACACCGACCGACAGGGTCGGCAATGAGCAGTTCTTC. It specifies CSVTPTDRVGNEQFF.

With regard to this clonotype: This may be a read error, as it is one base from a much larger clone. This sequence joins TRBV18 and TRBJ2-1, with D tentatively TRBD1 (6 bases). CDR1 is KGHSH, CDR2 LQKENI, per germline. The CDR3 is made up of 13 amino acids. In nucleotides, the CDR3 is TGTGCCAGCTCACCTGGGGGCGCCAATGACCAGTTCTTC. Protein product: CASSPGGANDQFF. Full variable domain (outside the CDR3, taken from reference TRBV18 and TRBJ2-1): NAGVMQNPRHLVRRRGQEARLRCSPMKGHSHVYWYRQLPEEGLKFMVYLQKENIIDESGMPKERFSAEFPKEGPSILRIQQVVRGDSAAYFCASSPGGANDQFFGPGTRLTVL.

This clonotype was counted a few times. This chain uses TRBV7-9 with TRBJ1-2; maybe TRBD1 (5 bases). The ends were cut back, 3 bases at V and 4 bases at J, with 18 bases in the middle. The CDR3 runs 16 residues. CDR1 and CDR2 (germline): SEHNR, FQNEAQ (reference sequence). The CDR3 reads CASSLSPGGSFYGYTF. The CDR3, as DNA: TGTGCCAGCAGCTTGAGCCCCGGGGGGAGTTTCTATGGCTACACCTTC.